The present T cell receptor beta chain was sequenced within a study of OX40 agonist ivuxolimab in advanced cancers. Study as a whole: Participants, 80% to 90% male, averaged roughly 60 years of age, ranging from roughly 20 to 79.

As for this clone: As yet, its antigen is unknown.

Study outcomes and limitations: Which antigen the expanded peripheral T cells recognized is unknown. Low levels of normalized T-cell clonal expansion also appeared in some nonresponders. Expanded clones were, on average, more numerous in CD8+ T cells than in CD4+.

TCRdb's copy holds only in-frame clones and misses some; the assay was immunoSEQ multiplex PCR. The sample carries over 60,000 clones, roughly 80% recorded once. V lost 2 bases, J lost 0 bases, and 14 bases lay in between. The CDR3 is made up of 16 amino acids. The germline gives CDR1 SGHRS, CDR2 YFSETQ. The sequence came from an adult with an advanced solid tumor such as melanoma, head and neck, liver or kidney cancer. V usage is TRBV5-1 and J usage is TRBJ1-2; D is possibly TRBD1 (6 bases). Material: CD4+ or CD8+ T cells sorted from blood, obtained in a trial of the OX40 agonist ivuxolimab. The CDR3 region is CASSLGGGTSNYGYTF. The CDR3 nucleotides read TGCGCCAGCAGCTTAGGAGGGGGAACATCTAACTATGGCTACACCTTC.